The clone carrying this T cell receptor beta chain was found once. Its antigen is currently unknown. This sample was included in a study of vaccination and CD4 T cells after COVID-19. Treatment noted: approximately nine-day PBMC culture with coronavirus spike peptide pools or control peptides (ViraFEST assay). This CDR3 contains 13 residues. V lost 5 bases, J lost 5 bases, and 13 bases lay in between. Germline V gene lookup returns CDR1 MGHDK and CDR2 SYGVNS. Cultured CD4+ T cell DNA underwent sequencing with the Oncomine TCR Beta short-read assay. TCRdb called the PCR reads again in MiXCR, with one record for every CDR3 protein. The sample includes 13,000 to 15,000 distinct CDR3 sequences, about 45% of them seen just once.

The chain is built from TRBV25-1 and TRBJ2-7; D is unresolved. Sequencing was done on a sample of CD4+ T cells from blood, cultured in vitro. This sequence originates from a human donor who had recovered from COVID-19. The CDR3 DNA reads as TGTGCCAGCAGTCACCCCCTAGTCCACGAGCAGTACTTC. Translating gives CASSHPLVHEQYF.